This TCR beta chain was observed in a study of blood T cells in healthy people across ages. The use of a sample-barcoded 5' primer and a J-beta primer mix characterized a second PCR of about 7 to 12 cycles. TCRdb re-called the 5' RACE reads through MiXCR, storing one row per CDR3 protein. The data show 800,000 or so distinct CDR3 sequences, 20% to 30% seen once. Study-wide results and caveats: The long-lived group displayed more naive CD4+ cells, plus higher diversity, than the aged donors did.

V lost 1 base and J lost 2, with 17 bases in between. The CDR3 extends over 17 amino acids. The germline V gene encodes CDR1 SGHAT and CDR2 FQNNGV. Drawing of peripheral blood yielded ten milliliters from each donor. Notes on this clonotype: What it binds is unknown.

This same sample was also taken into another study, of T cells of mothers and their children. That paper adds: Per child, around 2.7 million TCR beta CDR3 reads were obtained, against over 8.5 million per mother.

The gene calls are TRBV11-2 and TRBJ2-5, with D perhaps TRBD1 (5 bases). Sequenced input: blood. The clonotype originates from a boy aged 5-17 years in good health. The CDR3 sequence: CASSLVLLRDRQETQYF. CDR3 bases: TGTGCCAGCAGCTTAGTCCTTCTCAGGGATAGACAAGAGACCCAGTACTTC.